The clone carrying this T cell receptor beta chain was seen many times. Its matching antigen is unknown. PBMCs stored at -80 C, numbering 2 million, were the origin of the unsorted libraries. 5'RACE generated cDNA with 10-nucleotide random UMIs. MiXCR was run by TCRdb on the 5' RACE reads, yielding one entry per CDR3 protein. The sample holds 55,000 to 70,000 distinct CDR3 sequences; 3.5% to 5% are singletons and the top ten take 1.3%. The sample belongs to a study of neurological immune-mediated disorders. Overall study results and limits: The absence of any CDR3 amino acid sequence shared by expanded clones across subjects suggests that repertoires were private in all groups. Neither clinical nor MRI features were found to be associated with the multiple sclerosis repertoire cluster.

Input material: PBMCs. This TCR was recovered from a man aged 25 to 40 with multiple sclerosis.

DNA of the CDR3: TGCAGTGCTAGTCCAGGCCTTAGCAATCAGCCCCAGCATTTT. The encoded protein is CSASPGLSNQPQHF. This sequence joins TRBV20-1 and TRBJ1-5; D unclear. This CDR3 has 14 residues. CDR1 and CDR2 from the germline V gene are DFQATT and SNEGSKA (reference sequence). V shed 3 bases and J shed 0 bases, with 9 bases lying between them.